This T cell receptor delta chain comes out of a study of gamma-delta chains in newborns, infants, children. The CDR3 totals 20 residues. V lost 0 bases to trimming and J lost 0 bases; unmatched junction nucleotides: 9. Germline lookup yields CDR1 GEAIGNYY and CDR2 EKD. TCRdb re-called the reads via CATT. The repertoire has more than 2,500 delta-chain clones, 2.6% of them found once; the top ten carry 6% to 7%. Sample share makes this clone medium-sized. Sequences were obtained from blood. The source is a child who was a newborn, infant or young child, either healthy, febrile or measles-vaccinated (not recorded which). This chain links TRDV2 with TRDJ3, with 8 positions matching TRDD3. The CDR3 sequence is CACDTATGGSISWDTRQMFF. In nucleotides, the CDR3 is TGTGCCTGTGACACCGCAACTGGGGGTTCTATCTCCTGGGACACCCGACAGATGTTTTTC.